These T cell receptor beta chains were read from a single sample in a study of OX40 agonist ivuxolimab in advanced cancers. Repertoires were generated with immunoSEQ multiplex PCR, while TCRdb's copy carries only in-frame clones and drops some. The sample holds under 20,000 clones, around four fifths seen once. This sample comprised CD4+ or CD8+ T cells sorted from blood, obtained in a trial of the OX40 agonist ivuxolimab. All receptors come from an adult with an advanced solid tumor such as melanoma, head and neck, liver or kidney cancer. Both conserved end residues are part of each CDR3. The order of the fields is clone size, J gene, V gene, D gene, CDR3 DNA, CDR3 protein. D genes are given only for firm matches. Clone size is given for some rows only: seen once, a few or many times, or a class if the clone is expanded.

NA | TRBJ2-1 | TRBV27 | NA | TGTGCCAGCAGACACGGAGGGTACAATGAGCAGTTCTTC | CASRHGGYNEQFF
NA | TRBJ2-7 | TRBV7-9 | NA | TGTGCCAGCAGCTTAGTTTACAGGGGAGGCTACGAGCAGTACTTC | CASSLVYRGGYEQYF
medium-sized | TRBJ2-1 | TRBV7-9 | TRBD1 | TGTGCCAGCAGCCCCCTCCTGACAGGGGATGAGCAGTTCTTC | CASSPLLTGDEQFF
NA | TRBJ1-1 | TRBV15 | TRBD1 | TGTGCCACCAGCGGACAGGCGGACACTGAAGCTTTCTTT | CATSGQADTEAFF
once | TRBJ2-7 | TRBV19 | NA | TGTGCCAGTTCTAGCTCCTACGAGCAGTACTTC | CASSSSYEQYF
NA | TRBJ2-5 | TRBV2 | NA | TGTGCCAGCACCCACCCCGGGGGAGGAGAGACCCAGTACTTC | CASTHPGGGETQYF
NA | TRBJ2-3 | TRBV19 | TRBD1 | TGTGCCAGTAGTAAACTGACAGGGGATGATGCAGATACGCAGTATTTT | CASSKLTGDDADTQYF
NA | TRBJ2-5 | TRBV5-4 | NA | TGTGCCAGCAGCGGGGGAGCCCAAGAGACCCAGTACTTC | CASSGGAQETQYF
once | TRBJ2-7 | TRBV27 | TRBD1 | TGTGCCAGCAGTCCTCGGACAGGGGGCCTAGCGGTTCCCTACGAGCAGTACTTC | CASSPRTGGLAVPYEQYF
NA | TRBJ2-7 | TRBV7-2 | NA | TGTGCCAGCAGCTCACCGGGCGATCTTTCTGTCGAGCAGTACTTC | CASSSPGDLSVEQYF
NA | TRBJ1-5 | TRBV4-3 | NA | TGCGCCAGCAGCCAAGATCGCAAGAACAATCAGCCCCAGCATTTT | CASSQDRKNNQPQHF
few | TRBJ2-1 | TRBV4-3 | NA | TGCGCCAGCAGCCAGGGATTTGAGCAGTTCTTC | CASSQGFEQFF
NA | TRBJ2-3 | TRBV6-1 | NA | TGTGCCACCGACTACGGGCAGTATTTT | CATDYGQYF
NA | TRBJ1-2 | TRBV19 | NA | TGTGCCAGTAGTATGGGAACCAACAGTTGGGATGGCTACACCTTC | CASSMGTNSWDGYTF
NA | TRBJ1-5 | TRBV19 | NA | TGTGCCAGTAGTATCCTCCTCCTCAGGACCGATCAGCCCCAGCATTTT | CASSILLLRTDQPQHF
NA | TRBJ1-2 | TRBV29-1 | NA | TGCAGCGTTCCGGACGGTACTAACTATGGCTACACCTTC | CSVPDGTNYGYTF
NA | TRBJ1-5 | TRBV12-2 | NA | TGTGCAAGTCGCTTACCCCCAACAGGGACCGCCCGCAATCAGCCCCAGCATTTT | CASRLPPTGTARNQPQHF
once | TRBJ1-1 | TRBV7-2 | TRBD1 | TGTGCCAGCAGCTTCTCAGGGGGCAGGAACACTGAAGCTTTCTTT | CASSFSGGRNTEAFF
NA | TRBJ2-1 | TRBV6-1 | NA | TGTGCCAGCAGTGGTATCAGGGCCCTCTTTTACAATGAGCAGTTCTTC | CASSGIRALFYNEQFF
NA | TRBJ2-4 | TRBV28 | NA | TGTGCCAGCAGTTCCGTGGCAGTCGGCATTCAGTACTTC | CASSSVAVGIQYF
medium-sized | TRBJ2-1 | TRBV28 | NA | TGTGCCAGCAGTTTAGTGGTAGCGGATTTCTACAATGAGCAGTTCTTC | CASSLVVADFYNEQFF
few | TRBJ1-2 | TRBV21-1 | NA | TGTGCCAGCAGCAATGGGGTTGCCTATGGCTACACCTTC | CASSNGVAYGYTF
NA | TRBJ2-7 | TRBV7-9 | NA | TGTGCCAGCAGCTTAGCGAGACCTTACGAGCAGTACTTC | CASSLARPYEQYF
NA | TRBJ2-7 | TRBV6-5 | NA | TGTGCCAGCAGTTCCGACTACGAGCAGTACTTC | CASSSDYEQYF
NA | TRBJ2-2 | TRBV9 | NA | TGTGCCAGCAGCGTGGCAACTGGGAGCGGGGAGCTGTTTTTT | CASSVATGSGELFF
NA | TRBJ2-7 | TRBV28 | TRBD2 | TGTGCCAGCGACCGAGGGACTAGCGGGCCCTCCTACGAGCAGTACTTC | CASDRGTSGPSYEQYF
NA | TRBJ1-5 | TRBV19 | NA | TGTGCCAGTAGTGCATTGGTCGGCAATCAGCCCCAGCATTTT | CASSALVGNQPQHF
NA | TRBJ2-7 | TRBV27 | NA | TGTGCCAGCAGTTTGAAGGCAGAAGTATACGAGCAGTACTTC | CASSLKAEVYEQYF
NA | TRBJ2-3 | TRBV4-2 | TRBD2 | TGTGCCAGCAGCCCACCGGGGGGGCGCACAGATACGCAGTATTTT | CASSPPGGRTDTQYF
NA | TRBJ2-7 | TRBV7-2 | TRBD1 | TGTGCCAGCAGCTTAGTAACAGGGGATTACGAGCAGTACTTC | CASSLVTGDYEQYF